The 30 T cell receptor beta chains given below trace back to one sample, sequenced in a study of blood T cell repertoires in COVID-19. Libraries were prepared by immunoSEQ multiplex PCR; TCRdb keeps only in-frame clonotypes and omits some of them. Among 91,000 or so clones listed, roughly 86% were seen once. The specimen sequenced was peripheral blood. These receptors came from a man in his fifties with active or convalescent COVID-19.

At least ten counts were recorded for this clone. The V and J genes are TRBV11-2 and TRBJ1-5, with TRBD1 identical over 9 bases. Germline V lookup: CDR1 SGHAT, CDR2 FQNNGV. After removal of 3 bases from V and 4 bases from J, the junction contained 1 base not matched to a gene. CDR3 size: 14 residues. DNA of the CDR3: TGTGCCAGCAGCTTGGGGACAGGGAATCAGCCCCAGCATTTT. It specifies CASSLGTGNQPQHF.

The chain is built from TRBV28 and TRBJ1-1; 8 bases are shared with TRBD1. Per germline, CDR1 MDHEN and CDR2 SYDVKM. Trimming at V came to 6 bases and at J to 1 base, leaving 7 bases not matched to a gene. This CDR3 has 15 residues. CDR3: CASSPPDRANTEAFF. The CDR3 nucleotides read TGTGCCAGCAGCCCACCGGACAGGGCGAACACTGAAGCTTTCTTT.

This chain uses TRBV12-3 or TRBV12-4 with TRBJ1-6; weak D call: TRBD1 (5 bases). The CDR3 totals 12 residues. V gave up 3 bases and J gave up 14 bases, with 11 bases separating them. The DNA of the CDR3 is TGTGCCAGCAGTTTGCAAAGGGGCACCCTCCACTTT. It codes for CASSLQRGTLHF.

In its sample, this clone was seen once. V gene TRBV2 combines with J gene TRBJ1-2; D is unresolved. The length of the CDR3 is 12 residues. V gave up 7 bases and J gave up 9 bases, with 15 bases separating them. Germline V CDR1 and CDR2: SNHLY, FYNNEI. The DNA for the CDR3 is TGTGCCAGCACATTCCGGGATAATAGCTACACCTTC. Its protein is CASTFRDNSYTF.

The rearrangement links TRBV6-1 to TRBJ2-7; 8 bases match TRBD1. V gave up 0 bases and J gave up 8 bases; unmatched junction bases: 9. The CDR3 totals 15 residues. Per the germline V gene, CDR1 is MNHNS and CDR2 is SASEGT. The CDR3 DNA is TGTGCCAGCAGTGAAGCGCTTCCACAGGGGGGCAAGCAGTACTTC. Translating it yields CASSEALPQGGKQYF.

V gene TRBV4-1 combines with J gene TRBJ1-4; 9 nucleotides line up with TRBD1. CDR3 size: 16 residues. Trimming took 4 bases from V and 4 from J; bases not matched to a gene: 7. Per germline, CDR1 MGHRA and CDR2 YSYEKL. CDR3 sequence reads: CASSPPPGQGNEKLFF. The CDR3 DNA sequence: TGCGCCAGCAGCCCCCCCCCGGGACAGGGTAATGAAAAACTGTTTTTT.

CDR3 in amino acids: CASSELRGATGELFF. The CDR3 DNA is TGTGCCAGCAGTGAATTGCGGGGGGCAACCGGGGAGCTGTTTTTT. The V gene is TRBV2, the J gene TRBJ2-2; 8 bases map to TRBD2. The CDR3 is 15 amino acids. Germline V gene data show CDR1 as SNHLY and CDR2 as FYNNEI. Germline trimming cut 2 bases from V and 5 bases from J; bases unmatched to any gene: 4.

In its sample, this clone was seen once. The rearrangement links TRBV27 to TRBJ1-6; D gene unclear. Germline CDR1 MNHEY, CDR2 SMNVEV (reference sequence). CDR3 length: 16 amino acids. Trimming pared 3 bases from V and 4 bases from J, leaving 13 bases between. The CDR3 DNA is TGTGCCAGCAGTTTTAGTGCAGCGACTTATAATTCACCCCTCCACTTT. Protein product: CASSFSAATYNSPLHF.

The CDR3 is CASSLGTGGHAPKPFF. The CDR3 coding sequence is TGTGCCAGCAGCTTAGGGACAGGGGGCCACGCCCCCAAGCCGTTCTTC. This chain joins TRBV11-2 and TRBJ2-1, with 11 positions matching TRBD1. CDR3 length: 16 residues. V lost 1 base to trimming and J lost 15 bases; unmatched junction nucleotides: 14. The germline V gene has CDR1 SGHAT and CDR2 FQNNGV.

The chain combines TRBV2 with TRBJ1-1; the match to TRBD1 covers 7 bases. The CDR3 is 14 residues long. V lost 5 bases and J lost 4; bases outside the gene matches: 7. CDR1 SNHLY and CDR2 FYNNEI come from the germline V gene. The CDR3 DNA reads as TGTGCCAGCAGTCCACAGGGGACGGGCACTGAAGCTTTCTTT. Protein product: CASSPQGTGTEAFF.

The chain recombines TRBV6-5 with TRBJ1-6; D not resolved. This CDR3 has 14 amino acids. Germline CDR1 MNHEY, CDR2 SVGAGI. The ends were cut back, 10 bases at V and 6 bases at J, with 16 bases in the middle. CDR3 residues: CATYKKQPNSPLHF. The CDR3 DNA reads TGTGCCACCTATAAAAAACAGCCTAATTCACCCCTCCACTTT.

The rearrangement links TRBV5-1 to TRBJ2-7; 11 bases align to TRBD1. Germline loops: CDR1 SGHRS, CDR2 YFSETQ. The CDR3 consists of 15 residues. J gave up 2 bases and V 4 bases, and 5 bases lay outside the gene matches. The CDR3 here is CASSPGGQGAYEQYF. CDR3 coding DNA: TGCGCCAGCAGCCCAGGGGGACAGGGGGCCTACGAGCAGTACTTC.

This clone has only one observation. The chain links TRBV6-2 or TRBV6-3 to TRBJ2-3; 10 nucleotides agree with TRBD1. Trimming took 5 bases from V and 2 from J; bases not matched to a gene: 10. Germline loops: CDR1 MNHEY, CDR2 SVGEGT. The CDR3 has 17 amino acids. CDR3 sequence reads: CASSKTWTGGNTDTQYF. CDR3 DNA: TGTGCCAGCAGTAAAACGTGGACAGGGGGAAACACAGATACGCAGTATTTT.

The chain links TRBV7-9 to TRBJ1-5; D gene unclear. This CDR3 comprises 14 residues. Germline CDR1 and CDR2: SEHNR and FQNEAQ (reference sequence). Trimming pared 5 bases from V and 3 bases from J, leaving 11 bases between. As DNA, the CDR3 is TGTGCCAGCAGCAGTGAGGGCTCCAATCAGCCCCAGCATTTT. Translating it yields CASSSEGSNQPQHF.

This chain uses TRBV13 with TRBJ2-1; weak D call: TRBD2 (7 bases). This CDR3 comprises 15 residues. The germline V and J ends were trimmed by 2 bases and 8 bases, with 16 bases remaining between them. In germline, CDR1 is PRHDT, CDR2 FYEKMQ (reference sequence). CDR3 in amino acids: CASSLRWGGRDEQFF. The CDR3 nucleotides are TGTGCCAGCAGCTTAAGGTGGGGGGGCCGCGATGAGCAGTTCTTC.

The V call is TRBV7-6, the J call TRBJ1-5; D is possibly TRBD1 (5 bases). Looked up from germline, CDR1 is SGHVS and CDR2 is FNYEAQ. This CDR3 comprises 15 residues. Trimming removed 1 base from V and 3 bases from J, with 10 bases in between. The CDR3: CASSLEARDNQPQHF. CDR3 bases: TGTGCCAGCAGCTTAGAAGCCAGGGACAATCAGCCCCAGCATTTT.

The chain joins TRBV4-3 to TRBJ2-2; TRBD2 agrees at 9 bases. This CDR3 is 19 amino acids long. CDR1 is LGHNA and CDR2 is YSLEER in the germline V gene. V dropped 0 bases and J dropped 2; count of bases not matched to a gene: 10. Here the CDR3 DNA reads TGCGCCAGCAGCCAAGATTGGATTAGCGGGGGCCCTAACACCGGGGAGCTGTTTTTT. As protein: CASSQDWISGGPNTGELFF.

The chain carries TRBV6-6 and TRBJ1-5; D is perhaps TRBD1 (6 bases). Germline CDR1 MNHNY, CDR2 SVGAGI (reference sequence). This CDR3 has 18 amino acids. V was shortened by 5 bases and J by 0 bases, with 20 bases between the two germline ends. CDR3: CASSLRDTRSNSNQPQHF. CDR3 nucleotides: TGTGCCAGCAGTCTCCGGGACACTCGATCTAATAGCAATCAGCCCCAGCATTTT.

The chain uses TRBV28 and TRBJ1-1, with TRBD1 matching over 11 bases. The trim removed 5 bases at V and 11 bases at J, leaving 4 bases unmatched. The germline gives CDR1 MDHEN, CDR2 SYDVKM. This CDR3 spans 12 amino acids. CDR3 sequence (DNA): TGTGCCAGCAGTCGTGGGACAGGGGGTGCTTTCTTT. The encoded protein is CASSRGTGGAFF.

This chain connects TRBV30 to TRBJ2-4; the D gene is possibly TRBD2 (5 bases). Trimming stripped 3 bases from V and 9 bases from J, with 18 bases between. Germline CDR1 and CDR2: GTSNPN and SVGIG (reference sequence). The CDR3 sequence is 14 residues long. In nucleotides, the CDR3 is TGTGCCTGGAGGGTTGGCGGGCCCCTTGGCATTCAGTACTTC. Translation: CAWRVGGPLGIQYF.

The rearrangement links TRBV27 to TRBJ1-2, with TRBD1 identical over 7 bases. The germline V gene has CDR1 MNHEY and CDR2 SMNVEV (reference sequence). The CDR3 has 14 residues. The trim removed 4 bases at V and 7 bases at J, leaving 9 bases unmatched. DNA for the CDR3: TGTGCCAGCAGTTCCCCTGACAGGGCGGGTGGCTACACCTTC. It specifies CASSSPDRAGGYTF.

The chain employs TRBV7-9 and TRBJ1-5, with a tentative D call TRBD1 (5 bases). Trimming cost V 1 base and J 1 base, with 11 bases left between them. The CDR3 is 16 residues long. CDR1 is SEHNR, CDR2 FQNEAQ, per germline (reference sequence). For the CDR3, the DNA is TGTGCCAGCAGCTTAGGTCCAGGGATGAGCAATCAGCCCCAGCATTTT. Amino acids: CASSLGPGMSNQPQHF.

The chain joins TRBV27 to TRBJ2-7; tentative D call: TRBD1 (7 bases). V lost 1 base and J lost 11, with 18 bases in between. The CDR3 loop spans 14 amino acids. Germline values: CDR1 MNHEY, CDR2 SMNVEV (reference sequence). In nucleotides, the CDR3 is TGTGCCAGCAGTTTATTCATGGAGGGGGCAATGAAGTACTTC. Its translation: CASSLFMEGAMKYF.

The chain carries TRBV6-5 and TRBJ2-3, with a tentative D call TRBD2 (6 bases). This CDR3 comprises 13 residues. Germline CDR1 and CDR2: MNHEY and SVGAGI. The V end was cut by 6 bases, the J end by 0 bases, with 7 bases between. The CDR3 spells CASRGTSTDTQYF. As DNA, the CDR3 is TGTGCCAGCAGGGGGACTAGCACAGATACGCAGTATTTT.

The chain recombines TRBV18 with TRBJ2-1; D not certain. The germline gives CDR1 KGHSH, CDR2 LQKENI. V lost 3 bases and J 4 bases, leaving 13 bases between the germline ends. There are 15 residues in the CDR3. CDR3 coding DNA: TGTGCCAGCTCACCGAAGAGCACGACTTACAATGAGCAGTTCTTC. This translates into CASSPKSTTYNEQFF.

This clone appeared a few times. The CDR3 reads CATKWAGGVDTEAFF. In nucleotides, the CDR3 is TGTGCCACCAAGTGGGCAGGGGGCGTCGACACTGAAGCTTTCTTT. The J gene is TRBJ1-1, the V gene TRBV19; TRBD1 agrees at 8 bases. With 10 bases clipped from V and 3 bases from J, the junction kept 13 bases outside the gene matches. From germline, CDR1 is LNHDA and CDR2 SQIVND (reference sequence). CDR3 length: 15 amino acids.

V usage is TRBV6-5 and J usage is TRBJ2-7, with TRBD2 as a possible D gene (5 bases). The germline CDR1 and CDR2 sequences are MNHEY and SVGAGI. CDR3 length equals 15 residues. V was shortened by 6 bases and J by 2 bases, with 17 bases between the two germline ends. CDR3 in amino acids: CASRSTGNRPYEQYV. DNA of the CDR3: TGTGCCAGCAGGTCAACCGGGAACAGACCCTACGAGCAGTACGTC.

The chain uses TRBV5-4 and TRBJ2-3, with TRBD1 matching over 7 bases. V shed 4 bases, J shed 1 base, and the junction held 6 bases outside the gene matches. The CDR3 extends over 15 amino acids. The germline CDR1 and CDR2 sequences are SGHNT and YYREEE (reference sequence). The CDR3 sequence is CASSPAGTGTDTQYF. The CDR3 DNA reads as TGTGCCAGCAGCCCAGCCGGGACAGGCACAGATACGCAGTATTTT.

The chain joins TRBV6-5 to TRBJ1-2; 10 nucleotides line up with TRBD1. The CDR3 loop spans 15 amino acids. J gave up 4 bases and V 0 bases, and 2 bases lay outside the gene matches. In germline, CDR1 is MNHEY, CDR2 SVGAGI. The CDR3 nucleotides read TGTGCCAGCAGTTACTCGACAGGGGGCATCTATGGCTACACCTTC. It encodes CASSYSTGGIYGYTF.

The table lists this clone with a count of one. The V and J genes are TRBV18 and TRBJ2-7, with D perhaps TRBD1 (6 bases). Per the germline V gene, CDR1 is KGHSH and CDR2 is LQKENI. The CDR3 runs to 14 residues. Trimming took off 2 bases at V and 3 bases at J, with 11 bases between the two ends. The CDR3 protein is CASSPTGQFYEQYF. The CDR3 DNA reads TGTGCCAGCTCACCAACTGGACAGTTCTACGAGCAGTACTTC. The full variable domain, in which reference TRBV18 and TRBJ2-7 provide the parts outside the CDR3, is NAGVMQNPRHLVRRRGQEARLRCSPMKGHSHVYWYRQLPEEGLKFMVYLQKENIIDESGMPKERFSAEFPKEGPSILRIQQVVRGDSAAYFCASSPTGQFYEQYFGPGTRLTVT.